This T cell receptor beta chain is drawn from a study of T cells in Graves' hyperthyroidism and ophthalmopathy. Whole-study results and caveats: Ophthalmopathy was distinguished from stable hyperthyroidism by 13 V-J signatures. Most thyroid clonotypes with frequency above 0.001 were detected in blood.

A NOSPECS grade of at least 4, a Clinical Activity Score of at least 3 and duration under 3 months were recorded in ophthalmopathy patients. The PBMCs were taken from less than 11 ml of fresh peripheral blood. In its sample, this clonotype was seen a few times. Its antigen is unknown. The CDR3 spans 15 residues. The germline V gene has CDR1 SGHDN and CDR2 FVKESK. V lost 10 bases and J lost 2, with 18 bases in between. Amplified TCR beta CDR3 regions came from RNA transcripts. The TCR CDR3 first-round RT-PCR relied on the HTBI primer set. Each CDR3 protein gets one entry after TCRdb re-called the multiplex PCR reads with MiXCR. The sample yields 300,000 to 400,000 distinct CDR3 sequences, around a sixth seen once.

Input material: blood. This sequence originates from a young man with Graves' ophthalmopathy. The V gene is TRBV14, the J gene TRBJ2-1, with D perhaps TRBD2 (7 bases). CDR3 sequence (DNA): TGTGCCACGACGTTGGGGGGGCGTCCCTACAATGAGCAGTTCTTC. Amino acid sequence: CATTLGGRPYNEQFF.